A single sample is the source of the 30 T cell receptor beta chains below, sequenced in a study of glioma-infiltrating T cells. TCR alpha and beta CDR3 regions were amplified from RNA using iRepertoire nested multiplex PCR. Each CDR3 protein gets one entry after TCRdb re-called the multiplex PCR reads with MiXCR. The sample shows under 150,000 distinct CDR3 sequences, 24% of them seen only once. Sequencing was performed on glioma tissue, nonneoplastic brain tissue, or PBMCs (not recorded which). The source is a human donor with low-grade glioma or glioblastoma, undergoing nonglioma brain surgery, or in good health (not recorded which).

The CDR3 DNA follows: TGTGCCAGCAGCTCCGGACAGGGAGGCAATCAGCCCCAGCATTTT. This encodes CASSSGQGGNQPQHF. The V and J genes are TRBV7-2 and TRBJ1-5; 8 positions agree with TRBD1. This CDR3 spans 15 amino acids. V gave up 4 bases and J gave up 2 bases; unmatched junction bases: 4. Germline V gene lookup returns CDR1 SGHTA and CDR2 FQGNSA. Full variable domain (rest looked up from reference TRBV7-2 and TRBJ1-5): GAGVSQSPSNKVTEKGKDVELRCDPISGHTALYWYRQSLGQGLEFLIYFQGNSAPDKSGLPSDRFSAERTGGSVSTLTIQRTQQEDSAVYLCASSSGQGGNQPQHFGDGTRLSIL.

The sample holds a few counts of this clonotype. The chain links TRBV7-9 to TRBJ1-2; D is perhaps TRBD1 (6 bases). The germline V and J ends were trimmed by 1 base and 0 bases, with 12 bases remaining between them. The CDR3 spans 16 residues. Germline V gene sequence: CDR1 SEHNR, CDR2 FQNEAQ (reference sequence). DNA for the CDR3: TGTGCCAGCAGCTTAGGGGGGACACAGACTAACTATGGCTACACCTTC. Its translation is CASSLGGTQTNYGYTF.

This clonotype was observed at least ten times. The chain recombines TRBV7-8 with TRBJ2-1, with TRBD1 identical over 7 bases. Losses at the gene ends were 5 bases for V and 8 bases for J; bases not matched to a gene: 9. The CDR3 has 14 amino acids. From germline, CDR1 is SGHVS and CDR2 FQNEAQ. CDR3 bases: TGTGCCAGCAGCCTGGGGACAGCTTCAGATGAGCAGTTCTTC. It translates to CASSLGTASDEQFF.

This clonotype was recorded a few times. The chain recombines TRBV6-1 with TRBJ1-3; D might be TRBD1 (5 bases). Deletions cut 5 bases from V and 0 bases from J, with 14 bases between. The length of the CDR3 is 16 residues. Germline CDR1 is MNHNS and CDR2 is SASEGT. The CDR3 nucleotides are TGTGCCAGCAGTTTTTCAGGGAGATTCTCTGGAAACACCATATATTTT. Its translation: CASSFSGRFSGNTIYF.

V and J are TRBV12-3 or TRBV12-4 and TRBJ1-5; a weak D match, TRBD1 (5 bases). V dropped 5 bases and J dropped 7 bases, with 15 bases sitting between them. CDR3 size: 14 residues. The CDR3 here is CASSRSPGGQPQHF. In nucleotides, the CDR3 is TGTGCCAGCAGTCGAAGCCCCGGGGGACAGCCCCAGCATTTT.

This clonotype showed up many times. This rearrangement joins TRBV14 to TRBJ2-3; D not resolved. This CDR3 is 14 amino acids long. Trimming took 4 bases from V and 4 from J, leaving 12 bases between them. CDR1 SGHDN and CDR2 FVKESK come from the germline V gene. The DNA for the CDR3 is TGTGCCAGCAGCCTAGGTGGGTTCGCAGATACGCAGTATTTT. Amino acid sequence: CASSLGGFADTQYF.

This clonotype has a count of ten or more. This chain uses TRBV14 with TRBJ1-2; D is unresolved. Deletions cut 1 base from V and 6 bases from J, with 9 bases between. The V gene's germline CDR1 is SGHDN and CDR2 FVKESK. The CDR3 runs to 13 residues. The CDR3 loop reads CASSQGATNGYTF. In DNA, the CDR3 is TGTGCCAGCAGCCAAGGGGCCACCAATGGCTACACCTTC.

The gene calls are TRBV7-6 and TRBJ2-1; 8 bases match TRBD2. J lost 4 bases, V lost 5 bases, and 10 bases had no gene match. This CDR3 has 16 amino acids. Germline V lookup: CDR1 SGHVS, CDR2 FNYEAQ. In nucleotides, the CDR3 is TGTGCCAGCAGCCTGGATGGGGAGCGGGGGTACAATGAGCAGTTCTTC. Amino acid sequence: CASSLDGERGYNEQFF.

This clonotype showed up just a few times. V is TRBV29-1 and J is TRBJ1-1, with a weak D call TRBD1 (5 bases). The V end was cut by 4 bases, the J end by 4 bases, with 10 bases between. CDR1 is SQVTM, CDR2 ANQGSEA, per germline. This CDR3 has 12 amino acids. The CDR3 loop reads CSVAGASTEAFF. The CDR3 nucleotides read TGCAGCGTTGCCGGGGCCTCCACTGAAGCTTTCTTT.

The sample holds many counts of this clonotype. The chain is built from TRBV20-1 and TRBJ1-5; TRBD1 matches at 9 bases. Per the germline V gene, CDR1 is DFQATT and CDR2 is SNEGSKA (reference sequence). The junction had 13 bases not matched to a gene; V was cut back by 6 bases and J by 7 bases. The CDR3 is made up of 15 amino acids. The CDR3 region has the DNA TGCAGTGCGGGACCGGGACAGGGAAAGGGGCAGCCCCAGCATTTT. This sequence encodes CSAGPGQGKGQPQHF.

As to this clonotype: This CDR3 is missing its conserved last phenylalanine or tryptophan, likely due to a read error. The chain carries TRBV18 and TRBJ2-1; 11 positions match TRBD1. Germline assignment: CDR1 KGHSH and CDR2 LQKENI. CDR3 length: 13 amino acids. Losses at the gene ends were 8 bases for V and 7 bases for J; bases not matched to a gene: 4. The CDR3 DNA reads as TGTGCCAGCCGGACAGGGGGCCAAAATGAGCAGTTCCTC. Translation: CASRTGGQNEQFL.

The genes are TRBV28 and TRBJ2-5, with D unclear. The ends were cut back, 7 bases at V and 1 base at J, with 13 bases in the middle. The CDR3 consists of 14 residues. Germline V lookup: CDR1 MDHEN, CDR2 SYDVKM. As DNA, the CDR3 is TGTGCCAGCAACTCTCCCCGAGTCCAAGAGACCCAGTACTTC. This codes for CASNSPRVQETQYF.

The sample holds many counts of this clonotype. The chain couples TRBV7-2 to TRBJ1-1, with TRBD1 identical over 7 bases. Germline V lookup: CDR1 SGHTA, CDR2 FQGNSA. The CDR3 extends over 14 amino acids. The V segment lost 1 base and the J segment 6 bases; nucleotides outside the gene matches: 5. CDR3 DNA sequence: TGTGCCAGCAGCTTAGGACAGGGTTACCCTGAAGCTTTCTTT. Encoded protein: CASSLGQGYPEAFF.

On this clonotype: An end of the junction differs from the germline gene, which may be a read error. The chain carries TRBV7-9 and TRBJ2-5; no definite D call. CDR1 is SEHNR, CDR2 FQNEAQ, per germline (reference sequence). The CDR3 spans 12 residues. In DNA, the CDR3 is TGTGCCAGCAGCTCCCCCGTCGAGACCCGGTACTTC. This translates into CASSSPVETRYF.

The table lists this clonotype with a count of one. At one end, the junction sequence differs from germline, possibly due to a read error. This chain links TRBV7-3 with TRBJ2-5; D remains unclear. Germline CDR1 is SGHTA and CDR2 is FQGTGA. This CDR3 has 12 amino acids. In DNA, the CDR3 is TGTGACAGCAGCTTAGAGCGAGGGACCCAGTACTTC. Amino acid sequence: CDSSLERGTQYF.

Notes on this clonotype: This may be a read error, as it is one base from a much larger clone. This chain links TRBV20-1 with TRBJ2-3, with 14 bases aligning to TRBD2. The germline V gene encodes CDR1 DFQATT and CDR2 SNEGSKA (reference sequence). The length of the CDR3 is 16 residues. CDR3 in DNA: TGCAGTGCTAAAGGACTAGCGGGGGGATTCACAGATAAGCAGTATTTT. Translating it yields CSAKGLAGGFTDKQYF.

This chain uses TRBV24-1 with TRBJ1-2, with D unresolved. The V end lost 2 bases, the J end lost 6 bases, and 18 bases lay between the germline ends. Germline CDR1 and CDR2: KGHDR and SFDVKD. This CDR3 spans 16 amino acids. The CDR3 spells CATSDSSLESMHGYTF. CDR3 DNA sequence: TGTGCCACCAGTGATTCGTCTCTGGAATCAATGCATGGCTACACCTTC.

This clonotype turned up a few times. This rearrangement joins TRBV28 to TRBJ2-7; D remains ambiguous. Germline V gives CDR1 MDHEN, CDR2 SYDVKM. The CDR3 consists of 13 residues. The V end was cut by 6 bases, the J end by 1 base, with 10 bases between. The CDR3 bases are TGTGCCAGCAGCCCCGGACGGTCCTACGAGCAGTACGTC. This gives the protein CASSPGRSYEQYV.

This clonotype has only one observation. The CDR3 DNA reads as TGTGCCAGCAGCTTAGAGGCAGGCTACAATGAGCAGTTCTTC. It codes for CASSLEAGYNEQFF. The V gene is TRBV7-9, the J gene TRBJ2-1; no definite D call. Germline CDR1 reads SEHNR; CDR2 reads FQNEAQ (reference sequence). This CDR3 spans 14 amino acids. Deletions cut 1 base from V and 3 bases from J, with 7 bases between.

This clonotype was counted at least ten times. The chain combines TRBV6-1 with TRBJ1-6; TRBD1 matches 9 bases. This CDR3 contains 14 residues. The trim removed 5 bases at V and 7 bases at J, leaving 3 bases unmatched. Germline loops: CDR1 MNHNS, CDR2 SASEGT. The CDR3 loop is CASSPGQGNSPLHF. CDR3 in DNA: TGTGCCAGCAGTCCGGGACAGGGAAATTCACCCCTCCACTTT.

With respect to this clonotype: Compared with germline, one end of the junction differs, possibly owing to a read error. J is TRBJ1-2 and V is TRBV7-9; D gene ambiguous. The CDR3 is 13 amino acids. Germline CDR1 reads SEHNR; CDR2 reads FQNEAQ (reference sequence). CDR3 in amino acids: CASGLAAAEGYTF. The CDR3 region has the DNA TGTGCCAGCGGCTTAGCGGCTGCAGAAGGCTACACCTTC.

The chain has TRBV19 and TRBJ2-6; TRBD2 might be the D (5 bases). Trimming stripped 5 bases from V and 3 bases from J, with 14 bases between. The germline gives CDR1 LNHDA, CDR2 SQIVND (reference sequence). This CDR3 is 16 amino acids long. CDR3 residues: CASSLRATYGANVLTF. The CDR3 DNA is TGTGCCAGTAGTCTGAGGGCGACGTATGGGGCCAACGTCCTGACTTTC.

This clonotype occurred many times. The V gene is TRBV4-1, the J gene TRBJ1-1; D call uncertain. This CDR3 is built from 13 residues. Germline CDR1 reads MGHRA; CDR2 reads YSYEKL. Trimming took 0 bases from V and 3 from J, leaving 5 bases between them. The CDR3 loop reads CASSQDTDTEAFF. The CDR3 DNA follows: TGCGCCAGCAGCCAAGATACGGACACTGAAGCTTTCTTT.

V usage is TRBV6-1 and J usage is TRBJ2-3; 10 bases map to TRBD2. Germline CDR1 and CDR2: MNHNS and SASEGT. The CDR3 has 16 amino acids. With V trimmed by 5 bases and J by 4 bases, 9 bases remained unmatched. For the CDR3, the DNA is TGTGCCAGCAGTTCCCAAGCGGGGGGGCCCGCAGATACGCAGTATTTT. Its protein is CASSSQAGGPADTQYF.

This clonotype was seen more than once but under ten times. The chain links TRBV7-9 to TRBJ2-3, with 11 bases identical to TRBD2. CDR3 length: 16 amino acids. Germline CDR1 and CDR2: SEHNR and FQNEAQ (reference sequence). V was clipped by 0 bases and J by 2 bases; unmatched bases: 1. CDR3 region: CASSLATSGATDTQYF. CDR3 DNA: TGTGCCAGCAGCTTAGCGACTAGCGGGGCCACAGATACGCAGTATTTT. Full variable domain (remainder filled in from reference TRBV7-9 and TRBJ2-3): DTGVSQNPRHKITKRGQNVTFRCDPISEHNRLYWYRQTLGQGPEFLTYFQNEAQLEKSRLLSDRFSAERPKGSFSTLEIQRTEQGDSAMYLCASSLATSGATDTQYFGPGTRLTVL.

The V and J genes are TRBV20-1 and TRBJ1-2, with D unresolved. Germline CDR1 reads DFQATT; CDR2 reads SNEGSKA (reference sequence). The V gene lost 5 bases and the J gene lost 4 bases, with 14 bases spanning the gap. This CDR3 spans 13 amino acids. The DNA for the CDR3 is TGCAGTGCTGATGGAGGACGGACCTATGGCTACACCTTC. It translates to CSADGGRTYGYTF.

This chain links TRBV18 with TRBJ2-3; unclear D gene. The ends were cut back, 5 bases at V and 6 bases at J, with 9 bases in the middle. Looked up from germline, CDR1 is KGHSH and CDR2 is LQKENI. This CDR3 has 12 residues. The CDR3 region is CASSSDHDTQYF. CDR3 coding DNA: TGTGCCAGCTCATCAGACCATGATACGCAGTATTTT. Together with reference TRBV18 and TRBJ2-3, the CDR3 gives the full variable domain: NAGVMQNPRHLVRRRGQEARLRCSPMKGHSHVYWYRQLPEEGLKFMVYLQKENIIDESGMPKERFSAEFPKEGPSILRIQQVVRGDSAAYFCASSSDHDTQYFGPGTRLTVL.

CDR3 region: CASRAGAPDTQYF. The CDR3 DNA reads TGTGCCAGCAGGGCGGGGGCCCCAGATACGCAGTATTTT. The V gene is TRBV28, the J gene TRBJ2-3; maybe TRBD2 (7 bases). The CDR3 sequence is 13 residues long. The V end was cut by 6 bases, the J end by 4 bases, with 11 bases between. Germline CDR1 and CDR2: MDHEN and SYDVKM.

This clonotype came up a few times. The junction and the germline gene differ at one end; a read error may be behind it. CDR3 residues: CASRIQGAENTEAFF. In DNA, the CDR3 is TGCGCCAGCAGGATACAGGGGGCGGAGAACACTGAAGCTTTCTTT. The chain employs TRBV6-1 and TRBJ1-1; 9 bases fit TRBD1. CDR3 length: 15 residues. Germline CDR1 reads MNHNS; CDR2 reads SASEGT.

About this clonotype itself: The germline gene is not matched at one end of the junction; a read error may be the cause. For the CDR3, the DNA is TGCAGTGCTAGAGATGCTAGCGGGGGGTTCGATGAGCGGTTCTTC. Translation gives CSARDASGGFDERFF. This chain joins TRBV20-1 and TRBJ2-1, with 11 bases fitting TRBD2. The CDR3 runs 15 residues. Germline-derived CDR1 and CDR2 are DFQATT and SNEGSKA (reference sequence).